Described below is a single T cell receptor (beta chain) sequence and its context. Its antigen is currently not known. There are no base qualities to consult, and no much larger clone falls within one base. This entry comes from a study of blood T cell repertoires in COVID-19 (TCRdb year 2020). Background on the whole study: Samples from collaborators originated in the United States, Italy and Spain and spanned both the acute and convalescent phases of COVID-19. The prospective study material was composed of cDNA or gDNA derived from T cells, B-cell-depleted T cells, or PBMCs. Deeply sampled blood TCRbeta repertoires from subjects exposed to, actively infected with, or recovered from COVID-19 were included in the dataset. A freely available public database, intended as a resource for researchers studying the immune response to SARS-CoV-2, is where the repertoires were released. The samples were drawn from two sources: the first 160 participants of the ongoing ImmuneRACE study, and some 1,300 subjects contributed by 6 global collaborators. A de-identified subject ID, COVID-19 status, age in years and sex were almost always included in the sample metadata. Where HLA class I and class II types were available, the types were taken from metadata supplied by the sample provider, not from assay-based typing.

TCRbeta CDR3 regions were amplified from genomic DNA using the immunoSEQ Assay, a bias-controlled multiplex PCR. The source study handled its data this way. The number of nucleated cells in each sample was estimated from the amplification of reference gene primers within the assay. To quantify the absolute abundance of each unique TCRbeta CDR3 rearrangement, sequence reads were collapsed and filtered. Productive Simpson clonality was computed per sample as the square root of Simpson's diversity index over productive rearrangements. This immuneACCESS table, as held by TCRdb, lists in-frame sequences with V and J called but not all clones. Of the missing ones, under half trace to an unresolved V gene in checked studies; the others have no known cause. V, J and clone size derive from that table, while D and trimming were established from the DNA sequence. Here the sample has roughly 140,000 clones; under 90% occur a single time. Roughly 0.56% of the sample comes from the top ten.

The collaborating institutions used their own protocols to collect whole blood in K2EDTA tubes. For TCRbeta analysis, collaborators shipped samples in one of three forms: frozen whole blood, isolated PBMCs, or DNA extracted from either of those sample types. The full study reports these points: The quantity of clinical and demographic metadata differed by source and by participant and was supplied without curation.

According to the germline V gene (reference sequence), CDR1 reads SGHNT and CDR2 reads YYREEE. V and J are trimmed by 3 bases and 0 bases, and the gene matches miss 2 bases of the junction. From cysteine to phenylalanine, the CDR3 is 15 amino acids long. Only CDR3 DNA remains: 45 bases, in frame from the first base. Recombination joined TRBV5-4 with TRBJ2-1; 8 bases in the middle match TRBD1. This TCR was sampled from a man in his 60s with acute or convalescent COVID-19. Sequences were obtained from peripheral blood. For the CDR3, the sequence is CASSYGQGSYNEQFF. The DNA sequence follows: TGTGCCAGCAGCTATGGACAGGGCTCCTACAATGAGCAGTTCTTC.